This TCR beta chain was captured by sequencing in a study of Graves' ophthalmopathy and Graves' hyperthyroidism. The CDR3 loop spans 11 amino acids. Enrolled hyperthyroidism patients had a new diagnosis, a duration under 2 months, and an age of 18 to 65. This clonotype came up many times. A junction end diverges from the germline sequence, so it may reflect a read error. The study amplified TCR beta CDR3 regions using RNA transcripts. First-round RT-PCR relied on HTBI primers, and a second-round multiplex PCR came next. From the multiplex PCR reads, TCRdb called clonotypes with MiXCR, one entry per CDR3 protein. This repertoire shows over a million distinct CDR3 sequences, roughly two fifths found once; its top ten account for roughly 11%.

The rearrangement joins TRBV12-3 or TRBV12-4 to TRBJ1-2, with 7 bases aligning to TRBD1. The sample comprised peripheral blood or thyroid tissue (not recorded which). This clonotype was obtained from an adult man with Graves' hyperthyroidism. CDR3 sequence reads: CASTQGQVASF. DNA for the CDR3: TGTGCCAGCACCCAAGGACAGGTAGCTTCCTTC.